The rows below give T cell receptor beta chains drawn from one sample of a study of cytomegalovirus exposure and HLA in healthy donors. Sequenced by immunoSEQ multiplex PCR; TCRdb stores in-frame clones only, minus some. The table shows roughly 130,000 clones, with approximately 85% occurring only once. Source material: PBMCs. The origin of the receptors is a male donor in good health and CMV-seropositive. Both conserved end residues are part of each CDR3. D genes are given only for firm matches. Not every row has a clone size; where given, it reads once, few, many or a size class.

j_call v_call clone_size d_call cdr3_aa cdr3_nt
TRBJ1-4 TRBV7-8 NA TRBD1 CASSPQGPDDEKLFF TGTGCCAGCAGCCCACAGGGGCCTGACGATGAAAAACTGTTTTTT
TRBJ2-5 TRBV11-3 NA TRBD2 CASSLGTSQETQYF TGTGCCAGCAGCTTAGGGACTAGCCAAGAGACCCAGTACTTC
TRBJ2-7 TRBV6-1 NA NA CASSERQVPYEQYF TGTGCCAGCAGTGAACGACAGGTCCCCTACGAGCAGTACTTC
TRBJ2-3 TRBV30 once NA CAWSPLAGGTDTQYF TGTGCCTGGAGTCCCCTGGCGGGTGGCACAGATACGCAGTATTTT
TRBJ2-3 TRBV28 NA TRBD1 CASRLQGAQSDTQYF TGTGCCAGCAGGTTACAGGGGGCGCAGTCAGATACGCAGTATTTT
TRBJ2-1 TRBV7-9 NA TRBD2 CASSFPHGEGSYNEQFF TGTGCCAGCAGCTTCCCCCATGGGGAGGGCTCCTACAATGAGCAGTTCTTC
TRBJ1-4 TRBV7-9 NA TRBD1 CASSSGQYGKLFF TGTGCCAGCAGCTCGGGACAGTACGGAAAACTGTTTTTT
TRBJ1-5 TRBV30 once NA CAWSVPSSYQPQHF TGTGCCTGGAGTGTCCCCTCTTCCTATCAGCCCCAGCATTTT
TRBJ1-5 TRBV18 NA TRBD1 CASSLQGAGQPQHF TGTGCCAGCTCACTGCAGGGGGCCGGTCAGCCCCAGCATTTT
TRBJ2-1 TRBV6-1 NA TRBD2 CATRTSGTNEQFF TGTGCCACCAGGACTAGCGGGACCAATGAGCAGTTCTTC
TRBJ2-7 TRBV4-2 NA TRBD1 CASSQVDRGTPSVTYEQYF TGTGCCAGCAGCCAAGTGGACAGGGGGACCCCCTCGGTAACCTACGAGCAGTACTTC
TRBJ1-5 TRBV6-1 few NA CASSEGAGRGQPQHF TGTGCCAGCAGTGAAGGGGCGGGACGTGGTCAGCCCCAGCATTTT
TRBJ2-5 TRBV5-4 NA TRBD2 CASSSARLANVAETQYF TGTGCCAGCAGCTCCGCCCGACTAGCGAACGTCGCTGAGACCCAGTACTTC
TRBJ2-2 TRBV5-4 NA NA CASSLDFLNTGELFF TGTGCCAGCAGCTTGGACTTCCTTAACACCGGGGAGCTGTTTTTT
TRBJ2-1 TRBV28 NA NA CASSLSGSSPFF TGTGCCAGCAGTTTGTCTGGCTCCTCGCCTTTCTTC
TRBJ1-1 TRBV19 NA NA CASSIVQGGILNTEAFF TGTGCCAGTAGTATAGTACAGGGTGGGATTTTGAACACTGAAGCTTTCTTT
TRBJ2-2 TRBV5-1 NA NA CASSLTSGNTGELFF TGCGCCAGCAGCTTGACCTCAGGGAACACCGGGGAGCTGTTTTTT
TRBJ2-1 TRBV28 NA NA CASSPILGLPYNEQFF TGTGCCAGCAGTCCCATACTAGGTCTACCATACAATGAGCAGTTCTTC
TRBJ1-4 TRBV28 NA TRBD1 CASRGDSFNEKLFF TGTGCCAGCAGGGGGGACAGCTTTAATGAAAAACTGTTTTTT
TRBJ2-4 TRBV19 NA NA CASSSLAKNIQYF TGTGCCAGTAGTAGTCTAGCCAAAAACATTCAGTACTTC
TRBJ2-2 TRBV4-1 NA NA CASSQGGRYNTGELFF TGCGCCAGCAGCCAAGGGGGGAGGTACAACACCGGGGAGCTGTTTTTT
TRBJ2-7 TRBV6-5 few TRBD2 CASGGLAHEQYF TGTGCCAGCGGCGGACTAGCACACGAGCAGTACTTC
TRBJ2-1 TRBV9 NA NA CASSVNNEQFF TGTGCCAGCAGCGTTAACAATGAGCAGTTCTTC
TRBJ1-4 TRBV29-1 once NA CSVVVGALNEKLFF TGCAGCGTTGTCGTAGGGGCCCTTAATGAAAAACTGTTTTTT
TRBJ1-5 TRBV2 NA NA CASTMWYRPNQPQHF TGTGCCAGCACCATGTGGTACAGACCCAATCAGCCCCAGCATTTT
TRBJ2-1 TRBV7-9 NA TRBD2 CASSLFGLAGMLTYNEQFF TGTGCCAGCAGCCTCTTCGGACTAGCGGGAATGCTAACCTACAATGAGCAGTTCTTC
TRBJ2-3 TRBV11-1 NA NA CASSLAERDPPDTQYF TGTGCCAGCAGCTTAGCCGAGCGCGACCCTCCAGATACGCAGTATTTT
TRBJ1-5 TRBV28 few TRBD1 CASTEWRAGGPYNQPQHF TGTGCCAGCACGGAATGGAGGGCAGGGGGCCCTTACAATCAGCCCCAGCATTTT
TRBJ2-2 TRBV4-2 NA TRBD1 CASSQDAPLPGQSTGELFF TGTGCCAGCAGCCAAGACGCGCCGCTACCGGGACAGTCCACCGGGGAGCTGTTTTTT
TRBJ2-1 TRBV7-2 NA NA CASSPQGGGGLAYNEQFF TGTGCCAGCAGCCCCCAGGGGGGAGGGGGACTAGCCTACAATGAGCAGTTCTTC
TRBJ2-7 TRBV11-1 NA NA CASRWGRGQPPYEQYF TGTGCCAGCAGGTGGGGAAGAGGACAACCGCCCTACGAGCAGTACTTC
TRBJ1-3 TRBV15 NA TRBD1 CATSRDRRTGGNTIYF TGTGCCACCAGCAGAGATCGCCGGACAGGGGGAAACACCATATATTTT
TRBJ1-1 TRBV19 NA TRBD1 CASSMGQPSLGTEAFF TGTGCCAGTAGTATGGGACAGCCCTCCCTGGGGACTGAAGCTTTCTTT
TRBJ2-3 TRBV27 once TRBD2 CASSSPGGSGSYTQYF TGTGCCAGCAGTTCCCCGGGAGGTAGCGGGAGTTATACGCAGTATTTT
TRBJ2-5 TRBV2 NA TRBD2 CASSGLAGGSETQYF TGTGCCAGCAGCGGACTAGCGGGAGGGAGCGAGACCCAGTACTTC
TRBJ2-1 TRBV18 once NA CASSPWDNTYNEQFF TGTGCCAGCTCACCATGGGACAACACCTACAATGAGCAGTTCTTC
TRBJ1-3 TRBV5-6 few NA CASSFGDFSGNTIYF TGTGCCAGCAGCTTCGGTGACTTCTCTGGAAACACCATATATTTT
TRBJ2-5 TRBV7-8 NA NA CASSLGGPGGGQETQYF TGTGCCAGCAGCTTAGGGGGGCCGGGGGGAGGGCAAGAGACCCAGTACTTC
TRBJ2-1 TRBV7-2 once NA CASSPREERERNEQFF TGTGCCAGCAGCCCTAGGGAGGAACGGGAGAGGAATGAGCAGTTCTTC
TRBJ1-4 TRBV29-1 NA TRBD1 CSATGTGGEKLFF TGCAGCGCAACCGGGACAGGGGGTGAAAAACTGTTTTTT
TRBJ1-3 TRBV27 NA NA CASSLVGRGNTIYF TGTGCCAGCAGTTTAGTAGGGAGGGGAAACACCATATATTTT
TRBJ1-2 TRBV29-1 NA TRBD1 CSVVTGLGYTF TGCAGCGTTGTGACAGGGCTTGGCTACACCTTC
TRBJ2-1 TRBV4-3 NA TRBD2 CASSQEVRTGGPDEQFF TGCGCCAGCAGCCAAGAGGTCCGGACGGGAGGGCCAGATGAGCAGTTCTTC
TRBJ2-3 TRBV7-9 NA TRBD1 CASSPGQGNTDTQYF TGTGCCAGCAGCCCGGGACAGGGGAACACAGATACGCAGTATTTT
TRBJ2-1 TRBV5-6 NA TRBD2 CASSPTSGTYNEQFF TGTGCCAGCAGTCCGACTAGCGGCACCTACAATGAGCAGTTCTTC
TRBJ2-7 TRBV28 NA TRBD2 CASTEGLAEQYEQYF TGTGCCAGCACCGAGGGACTAGCGGAGCAATACGAGCAGTACTTC
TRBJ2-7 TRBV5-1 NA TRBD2 CASSPASGFYEQYF TGCGCCAGCAGCCCCGCTAGCGGGTTCTACGAGCAGTACTTC
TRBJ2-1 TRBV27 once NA CASSWRGNEQFF TGTGCCAGCAGTTGGAGGGGCAATGAGCAGTTCTTC
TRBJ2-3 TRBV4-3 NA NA CASSQARQITDTQYF TGCGCCAGCAGCCAAGCGCGACAGATCACAGATACGCAGTATTTT
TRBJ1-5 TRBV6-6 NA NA CASTKKEGQPQHF TGTGCCAGCACAAAAAAGGAGGGTCAGCCCCAGCATTTT
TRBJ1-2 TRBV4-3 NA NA CASRQAHGGYGYTF TGCGCCAGCAGGCAGGCCCACGGGGGCTATGGCTACACCTTC
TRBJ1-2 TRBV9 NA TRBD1 CASSDRTGANYGYTF TGTGCCAGCAGCGACCGGACAGGAGCTAACTATGGCTACACCTTC